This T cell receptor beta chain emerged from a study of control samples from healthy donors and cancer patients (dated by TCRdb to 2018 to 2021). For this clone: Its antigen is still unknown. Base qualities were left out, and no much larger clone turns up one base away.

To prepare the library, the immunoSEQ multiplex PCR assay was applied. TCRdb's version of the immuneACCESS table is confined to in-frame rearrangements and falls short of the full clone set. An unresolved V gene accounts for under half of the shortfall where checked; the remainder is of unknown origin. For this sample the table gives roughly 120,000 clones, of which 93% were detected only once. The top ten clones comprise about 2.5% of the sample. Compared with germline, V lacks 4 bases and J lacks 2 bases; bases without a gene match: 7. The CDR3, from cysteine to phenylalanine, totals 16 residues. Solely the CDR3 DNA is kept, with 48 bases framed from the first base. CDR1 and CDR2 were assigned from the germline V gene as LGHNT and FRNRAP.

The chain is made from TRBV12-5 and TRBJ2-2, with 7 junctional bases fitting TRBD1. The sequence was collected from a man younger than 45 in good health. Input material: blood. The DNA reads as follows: TGTGCTAGTGGTTCAACCGGGACAGTTAACACCGGGGAGCTGTTTTTT. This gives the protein CASGSTGTVNTGELFF.